Below are 27 T cell receptor beta chains sequenced from a single sample in a study of blood T cell repertoires in COVID-19. Data came from immunoSEQ multiplex PCR; TCRdb stores just in-frame clones and leaves some out. This sample has 250,000 to 350,000 clones; roughly nine tenths occur once, and the top ten carry 0.94%. The sequenced material came from peripheral blood. These TCRs come from a woman between 40 and 55 years old who had recovered from COVID-19.

In the case of this clone: Additional DNA sequences in this sample encode the identical CDR3. The J gene is TRBJ1-3, the V gene TRBV9, with D possibly matching TRBD1 (5 bases). The V and J ends lost 3 bases and 0 bases respectively, with 10 bases between them. This CDR3 is 15 amino acids long. Germline CDR1 reads SGDLS; CDR2 reads YYNGEE. CDR3 sequence (DNA): TGTGCCAGCAGCGCCACAGGCGGCTCTGGAAACACCATATATTTT. It codes for CASSATGGSGNTIYF.

This rearrangement joins TRBV5-1 to TRBJ1-1, with 7 bases aligning to TRBD1. Germline assignment: CDR1 SGHRS and CDR2 YFSETQ. The CDR3 covers 16 residues. J lost 0 bases, V lost 0 bases, and 5 bases had no gene match. The CDR3 DNA is TGCGCCAGCAGCTTGGAGACAGGGCGGTTGAACACTGAAGCTTTCTTT. This sequence encodes CASSLETGRLNTEAFF. Complete variable domain (other parts from reference TRBV5-1 and TRBJ1-1): KAGVTQTPRYLIKTRGQQVTLSCSPISGHRSVSWYQQTPGQGLQFLFEYFSETQRNKGNFPGRFSGRQFSNSRSEMNVSTLELGDSALYLCASSLETGRLNTEAFFGQGTRLTVV.

The chain couples TRBV10-3 to TRBJ2-7, with TRBD2 matching 7 bases. This CDR3 has 17 amino acids. CDR1 and CDR2 (germline): ENHRY, SYGVKD. Trimming at V came to 0 bases and at J to 3 bases, leaving 11 bases not matched to a gene. The CDR3 region is CAISESSGLGGIYEQYF. DNA for the CDR3: TGTGCCATCAGTGAGTCATCCGGGTTGGGGGGGATCTACGAGCAGTACTTC.

This CDR3 is CASSMVTGTYSGANVLTF. The CDR3 bases are TGTGCCAGTAGTATGGTGACAGGGACCTACTCTGGGGCCAACGTCCTGACTTTC. The chain couples TRBV19 to TRBJ2-6, with TRBD1 matching 7 bases. The CDR3 loop spans 18 amino acids. From germline, CDR1 is LNHDA and CDR2 SQIVND (reference sequence). The J segment lost 0 bases and the V segment lost 3 bases, leaving 8 bases of the junction unmatched.

The chain recombines TRBV7-8 with TRBJ1-2, with D possibly being TRBD1 (5 bases). Germline V gene data show CDR1 as SGHVS and CDR2 as FQNEAQ. V was clipped by 5 bases and J by 8 bases, with 21 bases between them. The CDR3 contains 15 residues. This CDR3 reads CASSTSGQGRVGYTF. Here the CDR3 DNA reads TGTGCCAGCAGCACCAGCGGGCAGGGACGCGTGGGCTACACCTTC.

This clone was seen a single time. This chain joins TRBV3-1 (or the pseudogene TRBV3-2) and TRBJ1-2; D remains ambiguous. Trimming stripped 1 base from V and 1 base from J, with 28 bases between. This CDR3 is 21 amino acids long. Germline loops: CDR1 LGHDT, CDR2 YNNKEL (reference sequence). The CDR3 here is CASSQGRPLPAYGRFNYGYTF. The CDR3 coding sequence is TGTGCCAGCAGCCAAGGACGCCCCCTCCCCGCCTACGGGAGGTTTAACTATGGCTACACCTTC.

The chain is built from TRBV6-5 and TRBJ2-1; 13 bases map to TRBD2. The CDR3 spans 14 residues. The trim removed 5 bases at V and 9 bases at J, leaving 4 bases unmatched. Germline CDR1 and CDR2: MNHEY and SVGAGI. The CDR3: CASSPGLAGVEQFF. The CDR3 nucleotides read TGTGCCAGCAGTCCTGGACTAGCGGGAGTTGAGCAGTTCTTC.

The rearrangement uses TRBV28 and TRBJ2-7, with 8 bases lining up with TRBD2. The CDR3 is 15 residues long. Germline values: CDR1 MDHEN, CDR2 SYDVKM. The V segment lost 6 bases and the J segment 2 bases; nucleotides outside the gene matches: 9. CDR3 residues: CASSTTGGATYEQYF. DNA for the CDR3: TGTGCCAGCAGCACCACGGGGGGGGCAACCTACGAGCAGTACTTC.

This clone has more than one count but fewer than ten. V gene TRBV18 combines with J gene TRBJ1-2; 7 bases align to TRBD1. Germline V lookup: CDR1 KGHSH, CDR2 LQKENI. With 3 bases clipped from V and 2 bases from J, the junction kept 3 bases outside the gene matches. The CDR3 covers 14 residues. CDR3 sequence reads: CASSPQTGNYGYTF. The CDR3 DNA sequence: TGTGCCAGCTCACCCCAGACAGGGAACTATGGCTACACCTTC.

The J gene is TRBJ2-3, the V gene TRBV10-3; 8 nucleotides line up with TRBD2. This CDR3 is 14 amino acids long. CDR1 and CDR2 (germline): ENHRY, SYGVKD. V lost 4 bases and J lost 6; bases outside the gene matches: 6. The CDR3 spells CAISGGRSGDTQYF. CDR3 bases: TGTGCCATCAGTGGCGGGAGGTCAGGGGATACGCAGTATTTT.

This clone was counted once. V gene TRBV7-6 combines with J gene TRBJ2-1; TRBD2 agrees at 7 bases. From germline, CDR1 is SGHVS and CDR2 FNYEAQ. J was trimmed by 2 bases and V by 2 bases; bases with no gene match: 12. CDR3 length: 18 residues. The CDR3 DNA sequence: TGTGCCAGCAGCTTACAAACAATAGGACTAGGGGCCTACAATGAGCAGTTCTTC. It is translated as CASSLQTIGLGAYNEQFF.

The chain recombines TRBV18 with TRBJ2-7; D might be TRBD2 (6 bases). This CDR3 has 15 amino acids. V lost 3 bases to trimming and J lost 5 bases, with 17 bases between them. Germline V lookup: CDR1 KGHSH, CDR2 LQKENI. CDR3 region: CASSPGGGGVHEQYF. The CDR3 DNA sequence: TGTGCCAGCTCACCCGGTGGGGGAGGCGTCCACGAGCAGTACTTC.

The CDR3 coding sequence is TGCGCCAGCAGCCCGGCGGGACCTGGGGACGAGCAGTACTTC. This codes for CASSPAGPGDEQYF. This chain uses TRBV10-1 with TRBJ2-7, with a possible D match to TRBD2 (6 bases). CDR3 length equals 14 residues. CDR1 is WNHNN and CDR2 is SYGVQD in the germline V gene (reference sequence). V dropped 6 bases and J dropped 5 bases, with 17 bases sitting between them.

This chain joins TRBV5-6 and TRBJ2-5; 11 bases map to TRBD2. This CDR3 is 15 amino acids long. In germline, CDR1 is SGHDT, CDR2 YYEEEE. The ends lost 4 bases at V and 0 bases at J; junction bases unmatched: 2. This chain's CDR3 is CASSRLAGYQETQYF. CDR3 nucleotides: TGTGCCAGCAGCCGACTAGCGGGGTACCAAGAGACCCAGTACTTC.

This chain joins TRBV7-3 and TRBJ2-3; 12 nucleotides line up with TRBD2. The CDR3 runs to 15 residues. J gave up 6 bases and V 9 bases, and 10 bases lay outside the gene matches. CDR1 is SGHTA and CDR2 is FQGTGA in the germline V gene. CDR3 bases: TGTGCCAGTGCCCTGACTGGGACTAGCGGGGATACGCAGTATTTT. It yields the protein CASALTGTSGDTQYF.

V is TRBV6-5 and J is TRBJ2-2; TRBD1 matches 7 bases. CDR3 length: 15 residues. Germline V CDR1 and CDR2: MNHEY, SVGAGI. V lost 5 bases, J lost 4 bases, and 7 bases stayed unmatched. CDR3 DNA: TGTGCCAGCAGTAGTACAGGGGTGACCACCGGGGAGCTGTTTTTT. Residues: CASSSTGVTTGELFF.

This sequence joins TRBV2 and TRBJ2-2; D may be TRBD2 (5 bases). Germline values: CDR1 SNHLY, CDR2 FYNNEI. The V and J ends lost 8 bases and 6 bases respectively, with 19 bases between them. CDR3 length: 15 amino acids. The CDR3 sequence is CASSHGEIWAGELFF. CDR3 in DNA: TGTGCCAGCTCCCACGGGGAAATATGGGCCGGGGAGCTGTTTTTT.

The chain employs TRBV4-1 and TRBJ2-1; TRBD2 aligns across 8 bases. The CDR3 runs 20 residues. CDR1 is MGHRA, CDR2 YSYEKL, per germline. The V gene end was trimmed by 0 bases and the J gene end by 5 bases; junction bases not matched to a gene: 18. CDR3 sequence: CASSQEPSGSGILRDNEQFF. The CDR3 nucleotides read TGCGCCAGCAGCCAAGAGCCAAGCGGGAGCGGGATACTTCGTGACAATGAGCAGTTCTTC.

Note on this clone: A junction end diverges from the germline sequence, so it may reflect a read error. V usage is TRBV7-7 and J usage is TRBJ2-2; TRBD1 matches 10 bases. Germline-derived CDR1 and CDR2 are SSHAT and FNYEAQ (reference sequence). The CDR3 has 17 residues. This CDR3 is CASSLALRTGGDGELFF. Written as DNA, the CDR3 is TGTGCTAGCAGCTTAGCGCTTCGGACAGGGGGTGACGGGGAGCTGTTTTTT.

The V call is TRBV19, the J call TRBJ1-1; maybe TRBD1 (5 bases). V was cut by 5 bases and J by 10 bases, with 8 bases left in between. The V gene's germline CDR1 is LNHDA and CDR2 SQIVND (reference sequence). The CDR3 extends over 10 amino acids. In DNA, the CDR3 is TGTGCCAGTAGTGACCAGGGAGCTTTCTTT. It is translated as CASSDQGAFF.

V usage is TRBV14 and J usage is TRBJ1-6; D is possibly TRBD1 (6 bases). CDR1 and CDR2 from the germline V gene are SGHDN and FVKESK. With 5 bases removed from V and 9 bases from J, the gap between germline ends came to 14 bases. The CDR3 runs to 14 residues. CDR3 in DNA: TGTGCCAGCAGCTGGGGGCAAGGAGGTTCACCCCTCCACTTT. This translates into CASSWGQGGSPLHF.

The chain uses TRBV3-1 (or the pseudogene TRBV3-2) and TRBJ2-7, with 9 bases lining up with TRBD1. Unmatched junction bases numbered 4, after V lost 4 bases and J lost 3 bases. The CDR3 runs 14 residues. Germline assignment: CDR1 LGHDT and CDR2 YNNKEL (reference sequence). The CDR3 sequence: CASSPGQGDYEQYF. In DNA, the CDR3 is TGTGCCAGCAGCCCGGGACAGGGCGACTACGAGCAGTACTTC.

The V and J genes are TRBV2 and TRBJ2-7, with 9 bases matching TRBD1. This CDR3 region has 15 residues. Trimming removed 3 bases from V and 3 bases from J; junction bases left unmatched: 6. Germline values: CDR1 SNHLY, CDR2 FYNNEI. The CDR3 loop is CASSDRTGAVYEQYF. The CDR3 DNA reads TGTGCCAGCAGTGACAGGACAGGGGCCGTCTACGAGCAGTACTTC.

The chain has TRBV2 and TRBJ2-2; the match to TRBD2 covers 9 bases. The CDR3 consists of 17 residues. The V segment lost 3 bases and the J segment 4 bases; nucleotides outside the gene matches: 9. Per the germline V gene, CDR1 is SNHLY and CDR2 is FYNNEI. CDR3 in DNA: TGTGCCAGCAGTGATGAGATCGCTAGCGGGACCACCGGGGAGCTGTTTTTT. Protein: CASSDEIASGTTGELFF.

This chain connects TRBV3-1 (or the pseudogene TRBV3-2) to TRBJ1-4; D remains ambiguous. Trimming shortened V by 7 bases and J by 8 bases, and 17 bases separated the two germline ends. Looked up from germline, CDR1 is LGHDT and CDR2 is YNNKEL (reference sequence). This CDR3 spans 14 amino acids. CDR3 bases: TGTGCCAGCACCCCCGGGGTGGCGGACGAAAAACTGTTTTTT. Translation: CASTPGVADEKLFF.

The J gene is TRBJ2-2, the V gene TRBV6-2 or TRBV6-3; D unclear. Germline CDR1 MNHEY, CDR2 SVGEGT. The CDR3 covers 15 residues. The V end was cut by 2 bases, the J end by 2 bases, with 9 bases between. The CDR3 reads CASSYRSGNTGELFF. The CDR3 nucleotides are TGTGCCAGCAGTTACCGCTCAGGCAACACCGGGGAGCTGTTTTTT.

The rearrangement uses TRBV12-5 and TRBJ2-3; 7 nucleotides line up with TRBD2. In germline, CDR1 is LGHNT, CDR2 FRNRAP. This CDR3 region has 14 residues. V trimming: 5 bases; J trimming: 6 bases; junction bases outside the gene matches: 8. CDR3 loop: CASGPGSAGDTQYF. The CDR3 DNA is TGTGCTAGTGGTCCTGGGTCAGCGGGGGATACGCAGTATTTT.